This T cell receptor (beta chain) came from a study of CD8 T cells in Susac syndrome. After removal of 5 bases from V and 4 bases from J, the junction contained 10 bases not matched to a gene. CDR3 length: 15 amino acids. CDR1 is MDHEN, CDR2 SYDVKM, per germline. RNA totalling about 0.45 to 1 ug underwent reverse transcription with random hexamers. TCRdb fed the immunoSEQ multiplex PCR reads into MiXCR, producing one record per CDR3 protein. The repertoire consists of 250,000 to 300,000 distinct CDR3 sequences, with over 75% occurring once and the leading ten covering 0.21%. This clonotype showed up just a few times.

The chain links TRBV28 to TRBJ1-2; TRBD1 aligns across 7 bases. Sequences were obtained from CD8+ T cells from PBMCs. This receptor was identified in a human donor with multiple sclerosis. CDR3 residues: CASSTQAGGFYGYTF. The CDR3 coding sequence is TGTGCCAGCAGTACCCAGGCAGGGGGTTTCTATGGCTACACCTTC.